A selection of T cell receptor beta chains follows, all from one sample in a study of graft-versus-host responses after intestinal transplantation. Profiling relied on immunoSEQ multiplex PCR, and the TCRdb table lists in-frame clones only, not all of them. In the table there are just under 90,000 clones, around four fifths of which are singletons. No cognate antigen is known for these TCRs. Here the sequenced sample was unstimulated CD8+ T cells sorted from spleen or lymph node cells, taken before intestinal transplant. The source is a human donor who received an intestinal transplant. Each CDR3 is given with its conserved first and last residue. The D gene is left open where the match is weak. Only part of the rows carry a size: once, few, many, or a class if the clone is expanded.

clone size,V gene,D gene,J gene,CDR3 DNA,CDR3 protein
few,TRBV10-1,-,TRBJ2-1,TGCGCCAGCAGTCTGAGCTCCTACAATGAGCAGTTCTTC,CASSLSSYNEQFF
-,TRBV6-1,-,TRBJ2-1,TGTGCCAGCAGTGTTGACAGGAGCTCCTACAATGAGCAGTTCTTC,CASSVDRSSYNEQFF
-,TRBV9,-,TRBJ1-1,TGTGCCAGCAGCGTAGGGGGCGCCCCCGTGAACACTGAAGCTTTCTTT,CASSVGGAPVNTEAFF
-,TRBV5-1,-,TRBJ2-7,TGCGCCAGCAGCTTACGAGACAGCCACTCATCCTACGAGCAGTACTTC,CASSLRDSHSSYEQYF
-,TRBV4-1,-,TRBJ2-7,TGCGCCAGCAGCCAAGGGGACACGGACCCAGCCTACGAGCAGTACTTC,CASSQGDTDPAYEQYF
-,TRBV7-9,TRBD2,TRBJ2-1,TGTGCCAGCAGCCGCAGGACTAGCGGGAGGATCAATGAGCAGTTCTTC,CASSRRTSGRINEQFF
-,TRBV19,-,TRBJ1-2,TGTGCCAGTAGTATAGCTTTCCGGGACACAGCTAACTATGGCTACACCTTC,CASSIAFRDTANYGYTF
-,TRBV11-2,TRBD1,TRBJ1-2,TGTGCCAGCAGCCTACAGGGGCCCCACTATGGCTACACCTTC,CASSLQGPHYGYTF
-,TRBV13,TRBD1,TRBJ2-5,TGTGCCAGCAGCTTAAGCGTTGACAGGGGGTTGGGGGAGACCCAGTACTTC,CASSLSVDRGLGETQYF
-,TRBV6-5,TRBD1,TRBJ1-4,TGTGCCAGCAGTGCCGACAGGGCAACTAATGAAAAACTGTTTTTT,CASSADRATNEKLFF
-,TRBV6-6,-,TRBJ1-1,TGTGCCAGCAGTTACGTCAGGGGATCTGAAGCTTTCTTT,CASSYVRGSEAFF
-,TRBV5-1,-,TRBJ1-6,TGCGCCAGCAAATGGGCAGGGAGGGGTTCACCCCTCCACTTT,CASKWAGRGSPLHF
-,TRBV18,-,TRBJ2-3,TGTGCCAGCTCACCACCGGGGTTCACAGATACGCAGTATTTT,CASSPPGFTDTQYF
-,TRBV6-5,-,TRBJ1-2,TGTGCCAGCAGGGGGGCGCTGGACTATGGCTACACCTTC,CASRGALDYGYTF
-,TRBV13,-,TRBJ1-1,TGTGCCAGCAGCTTAGGCCTGACAGAGGCGTGGGCTTTCTTT,CASSLGLTEAWAFF
-,TRBV10-3,TRBD2,TRBJ2-1,TGTGCCATCAGTGAGGGACTAGCGGGGGTCAATGAGCAGTTCTTC,CAISEGLAGVNEQFF
-,TRBV2,TRBD2,TRBJ2-1,TGTGCCAGCAGTGAAAAGGGAGCGGGAGTCCCCCCGGATGAGCAGTTCTTC,CASSEKGAGVPPDEQFF
-,TRBV28,-,TRBJ2-3,TGTGCCAGCAGTTCCAGCTTGAAGACTGCAGTCTCAGATACGCAGTATTTT,CASSSSLKTAVSDTQYF
once,TRBV9,TRBD2,TRBJ2-2,TGTGCCAGCAGCGTAGAGGGTAGCGGGGTCCCGGGCACCGGGGAGCTGTTTTTT,CASSVEGSGVPGTGELFF
-,TRBV10-3,TRBD1,TRBJ2-7,TGTGCCATCAGTGAGCCGACAGGGGGCGGCGACGAGCAGTACTTC,CAISEPTGGGDEQYF
-,TRBV5-6,-,TRBJ2-7,TGTGCCAGCAGCTTTGATCGGGAGTTCGCCTACGAGCAGTACTTC,CASSFDREFAYEQYF
few,TRBV5-1,-,TRBJ2-2,TGCGCCAGCAGCTTAGCGGGTACAGGTTCCGGGGAGCTGTTTTTT,CASSLAGTGSGELFF